This T cell receptor (beta chain) was sequenced in a study of early T cells in non-severe SARS-CoV-2 infection (dated by TCRdb to about 2021). Study-wide context: Because TCR sequencing relied on bulk RNA taken from unsorted whole blood, pairing of alpha and beta chains was not possible. What the research found in general, with its limitations: Matching against VDJdb was skewed toward anti-spike CD8 responses, likely underestimated virus-specific expansions, and missed private and CD4 specificities.

This clonotype showed up just a few times. The antigen it recognizes is unknown. It has no much larger one-base neighbor in the sample; base qualities were not kept. This was a case-control study nested in a cohort of healthcare workers in London, UK, who had nasopharyngeal swab PCR tests and blood samples taken every week. Healthcare workers were recruited during the week of the UK lockdown, between 23 and 31 March 2020, and followed weekly for up to 16 weeks. CDR1 and CDR2 are read off the germline V gene as SGHNT and YENEEA. V is pared back by 9 bases and J by 7 bases, with 15 bases lying between the germline termini. The CDR3 sequence holds 12 residues, the cysteine and phenylalanine included. CDR3 DNA only is kept here, 36 bases in frame from base 1. Library construction relied on 5' RACE. The sequencing machine was a NextSeq 500. To correct for sequencing error and PCR bias, the TCR library protocol tagged individual cDNA molecules with unique molecular identifiers. Both TCR alpha and beta chains were sequenced, and tight co-correlation was observed between alpha and beta sequence abundances in each sample. Regarding the original processing steps: Decombinator V4 was used to perform V gene, J gene and CDR3 annotation of TCR sequences. Expanded TCRs were defined as changing significantly between any two time points under a Poisson model with p below 0.0001. TCR abundances were normalised to the total number of TCRs sequenced per sample and expressed as counts per million. TRAV1-2 paired with TRAJ12, TRAJ20 or TRAJ33 defined MAIT TCRs, while TRAV10 paired with TRAJ18 defined iNKT TCRs. A search of VDJdb, accessed on 1 November 2021, was run for TCRs annotated to CMV, EBV and SARS-CoV-2, with TCRs annotated for multiple antigens excluded. Using fastp trimming at Q25 and MiXCR clonotype assembly, TCRdb reanalyzed the public sequencing data and kept in-frame beta chains. Each CDR3 protein gets just one entry, which takes the most common genes and DNA from the rows behind it. It is TCRdb's table, rather than the study itself, that gives the V and J calls and clone size. Counted in this sample were 35,000 to 40,000 distinct CDR3 sequences; 5.8% of them appeared once. Around a quarter of the sample comes from the top ten.

The origin of this receptor is an adult who was a healthcare worker with PCR-confirmed SARS-CoV-2 infection or an uninfected control (not recorded which). The chain couples TRBV11-3 to TRBJ1-1; perhaps TRBD1 is the D gene, with 6 bases matching. The sequenced material came from whole blood. The DNA sequence is as follows: TGTGCCAGTTCCAAGGGGGACTTTGAAGCTTTCTTT. Its product reads: CASSKGDFEAFF.